This T cell receptor beta chain was observed in a study of cytomegalovirus exposure and HLA in healthy donors. Study as a whole: Samples from HLA-typed donors yielded 85 million to 95 million unique TCRs in an early data release. Findings of the study overall: In a later analysis, V- and J-gene trimming of beta chains associated with a DCLRE1C missense variant, replicated independently. The study listed under 200 cytomegalovirus-associated TCR beta chains. As a later analysis revealed, most CMV-associated TCR beta chains appeared HLA-restricted.

The primer mix had 60 Vbeta and 13 Jbeta primers. TCRdb's copy holds only in-frame clones and misses some; the assay was immunoSEQ multiplex PCR. Here the sample spans some 200,000 clones, 81% being singletons. Concerning this clone: Its specificity is unknown.

Material for sequencing was PBMCs. The TCR comes from a man aged 45-65 years in good health and CMV-seronegative.

The CDR3 DNA reads as TGTGCCAGCAGCGGGACAGGGGCCAATCAGCCCCAGCATTTT. This translates into CASSGTGANQPQHF. V usage is TRBV7-9 and J usage is TRBJ1-5; the match to TRBD1 covers 10 bases. The CDR3 sequence is 14 residues long. Trimming removed 5 bases from V and 3 bases from J; junction bases left unmatched: 1. Germline V CDR1 and CDR2: SEHNR, FQNEAQ (reference sequence).